Sequencing of this T cell receptor beta chain was carried out in a study of blood T cell repertoires in COVID-19. Turning to the study itself: COVID-19 samples from acute and convalescent phases originated in the United States, Italy and Spain. T cells, B-cell-depleted T cells, or PBMCs supplied cDNA or gDNA.

The method was immunoSEQ multiplex PCR; TCRdb's version includes in-frame clones alone and lacks a portion of them. The profile shows about 200,000 clones, 80% to 90% of them singletons. This CDR3 is built from 13 residues. Looked up from germline, CDR1 is KGHSH and CDR2 is LQKENI. The germline V and J ends were trimmed by 6 bases and 6 bases, with 14 bases remaining between them. Residents of about two dozen US areas, aged roughly 18 to 89 years, made up the participants. The source material was PBMCs or T cells enriched from blood (not recorded which). The J gene is TRBJ1-2, the V gene TRBV18; D uncertain. The receptor's source is a woman between 40 and 50 years old with acute COVID-19. This CDR3 reads CASSRYLTDGYTF. In DNA, the CDR3 is TGTGCCAGCTCGAGGTATCTGACGGATGGCTACACCTTC.